Below are 3 T cell receptor beta chains sequenced from a single sample in a study of blood T cell repertoires in COVID-19. Sequencing was performed with immunoSEQ multiplex PCR; in TCRdb, only in-frame clones are kept and a portion is missing. This table has roughly 23,000 clones, about 89% appearing once. The sample taken for sequencing was peripheral blood. The receptor source for this set is a man aged 70 or older with COVID-19, enrolled during active disease.

The rearrangement joins TRBV5-4 to TRBJ1-1; D unclear. The CDR3 is 13 amino acids. The germline V gene has CDR1 SGHNT and CDR2 YYREEE (reference sequence). Trimming removed 3 bases at V and 0 bases at J, with 6 bases between. DNA for the CDR3: TGTGCCAGCAGCTCCGGGGTGAACACTGAAGCTTTCTTT. This gives the protein CASSSGVNTEAFF.

The chain joins TRBV3-1 (or the pseudogene TRBV3-2) to TRBJ2-5, with D perhaps matching TRBD1 (6 bases). Trimming took off 0 bases at V and 0 bases at J, with 14 bases between the two ends. The CDR3 is 17 residues long. Germline loops: CDR1 LGHDT, CDR2 YNNKEL (reference sequence). As DNA, the CDR3 is TGTGCCAGCAGCCAAGATCCGGGACAAGTCTACCAAGAGACCCAGTACTTC. It encodes CASSQDPGQVYQETQYF.

The CDR3 protein is CASSTTGYNQPQHF. CDR3 in DNA: TGTGCCAGCAGCACTACAGGCTACAATCAGCCCCAGCATTTT. The chain combines TRBV7-2 with TRBJ1-5, with a possible D match to TRBD1 (5 bases). This CDR3 spans 14 amino acids. Germline V CDR1 and CDR2: SGHTA, FQGNSA. Between the trimmed V and J ends, which lost 5 bases and 3 bases, there was a span of 11 bases.